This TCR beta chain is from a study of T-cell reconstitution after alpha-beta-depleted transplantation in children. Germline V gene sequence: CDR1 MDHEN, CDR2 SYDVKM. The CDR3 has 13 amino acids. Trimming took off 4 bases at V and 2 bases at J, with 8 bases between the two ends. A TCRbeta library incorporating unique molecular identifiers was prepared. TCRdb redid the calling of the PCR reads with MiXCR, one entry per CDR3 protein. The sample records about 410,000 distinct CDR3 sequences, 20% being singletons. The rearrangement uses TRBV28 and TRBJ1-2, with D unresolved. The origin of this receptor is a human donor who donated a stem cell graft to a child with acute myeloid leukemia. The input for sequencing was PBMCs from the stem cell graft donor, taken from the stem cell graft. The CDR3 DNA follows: TGTGCCAGCAGTTCCCCTATGAACTATGGCTACACCTTC. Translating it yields CASSSPMNYGYTF.